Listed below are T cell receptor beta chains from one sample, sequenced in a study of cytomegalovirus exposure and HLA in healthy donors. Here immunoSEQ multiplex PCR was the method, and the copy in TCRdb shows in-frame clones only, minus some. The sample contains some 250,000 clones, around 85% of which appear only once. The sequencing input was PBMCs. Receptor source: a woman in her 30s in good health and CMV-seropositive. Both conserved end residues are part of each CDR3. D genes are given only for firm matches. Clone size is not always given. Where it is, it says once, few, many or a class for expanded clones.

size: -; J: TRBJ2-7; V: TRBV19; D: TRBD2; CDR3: CASRGGTSYEQYF; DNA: TGTGCCAGTAGGGGGGGGACTTCCTACGAGCAGTACTTC
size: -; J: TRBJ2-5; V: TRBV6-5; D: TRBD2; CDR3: CASTGLAGVETQYF; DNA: TGTGCCAGCACGGGACTAGCGGGAGTAGAGACCCAGTACTTC
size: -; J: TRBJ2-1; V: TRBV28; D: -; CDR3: CASSSPGGAGSYNEQFF; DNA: TGTGCCAGCAGCTCTCCGGGGGGCGCAGGGTCCTACAATGAGCAGTTCTTC
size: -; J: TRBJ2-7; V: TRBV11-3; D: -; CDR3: CASSFYASTGEGYEQYF; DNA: TGTGCCAGCAGCTTTTACGCCAGCACGGGGGAAGGGTACGAGCAGTACTTC
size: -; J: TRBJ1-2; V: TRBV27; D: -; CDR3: CASSLSWQGRSYGYTF; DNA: TGTGCCAGCAGTTTATCCTGGCAGGGAAGGTCGTATGGCTACACCTTC
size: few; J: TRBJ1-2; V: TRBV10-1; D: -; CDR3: CASSRQPNYGYTF; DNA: TGCGCCAGCAGCCGACAACCTAACTATGGCTACACCTTC
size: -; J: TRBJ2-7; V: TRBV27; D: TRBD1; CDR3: CASSLSVDWDRGYEQYF; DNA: TGTGCCAGCAGTTTGTCCGTAGATTGGGACAGGGGCTACGAGCAGTACTTC
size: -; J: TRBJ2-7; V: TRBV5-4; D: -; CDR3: CASSLGLAGREQYF; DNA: TGTGCCAGCAGCTTGGGCCTCGCGGGACGGGAGCAGTACTTC
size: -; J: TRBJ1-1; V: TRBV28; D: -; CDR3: CASSLPGLLNTEAFF; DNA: TGTGCCAGCAGCTTACCCGGACTTCTGAACACTGAAGCTTTCTTT
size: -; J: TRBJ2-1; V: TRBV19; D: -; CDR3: CASGSRLGDEQFF; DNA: TGTGCCAGTGGGTCCCGACTAGGCGATGAGCAGTTCTTC
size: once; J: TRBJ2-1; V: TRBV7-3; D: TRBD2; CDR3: CASSLAGGSGNEQFF; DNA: TGTGCCAGCAGTTTAGCGGGAGGGTCTGGGAATGAGCAGTTCTTC
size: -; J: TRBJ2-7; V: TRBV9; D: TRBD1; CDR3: CASSPRWTGEEQYF; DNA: TGTGCCAGCAGCCCCCGTTGGACAGGGGAAGAGCAGTACTTC
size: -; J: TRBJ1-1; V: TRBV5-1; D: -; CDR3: CASSQYTGGNTEAFF; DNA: TGCGCCAGCAGCCAGTACACAGGTGGGAACACTGAAGCTTTCTTT
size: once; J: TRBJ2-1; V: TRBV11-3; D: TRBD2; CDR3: CASRGASGASNEQFF; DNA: TGTGCCAGCAGGGGGGCTAGCGGGGCCTCCAATGAGCAGTTCTTC
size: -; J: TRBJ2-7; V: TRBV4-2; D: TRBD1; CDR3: CASRRNRGSSYEQYF; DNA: TGTGCCAGCAGAAGGAACAGGGGGAGCTCCTACGAGCAGTACTTC
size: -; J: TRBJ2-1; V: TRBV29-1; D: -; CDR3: CSVEDLPEREQFF; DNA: TGCAGCGTTGAAGATCTTCCAGAGCGTGAGCAGTTCTTC
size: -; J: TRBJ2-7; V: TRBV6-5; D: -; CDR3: CASSTGEGYEQYF; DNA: TGTGCCAGCAGTACCGGTGAGGGCTACGAGCAGTACTTC
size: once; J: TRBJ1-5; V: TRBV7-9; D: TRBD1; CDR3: CASSHRDRGMGRPEPQHF; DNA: TGTGCCAGCAGTCACCGGGACAGGGGTATGGGGCGCCCGGAGCCCCAGCATTTT
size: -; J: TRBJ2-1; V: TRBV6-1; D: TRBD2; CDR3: CAITLAGAYNEQFF; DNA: TGTGCCATTACGCTAGCGGGAGCCTACAATGAGCAGTTCTTC
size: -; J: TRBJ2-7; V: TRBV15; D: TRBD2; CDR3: CATSETRRLAGGPSSYEQYF; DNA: TGTGCCACCAGCGAAACTAGGAGGCTAGCGGGAGGTCCTAGCTCCTACGAGCAGTACTTC
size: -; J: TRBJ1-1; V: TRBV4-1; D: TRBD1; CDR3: CASSPMTAGGDPEAFF; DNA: TGCGCCAGCAGCCCTATGACTGCAGGGGGCGATCCTGAAGCTTTCTTT
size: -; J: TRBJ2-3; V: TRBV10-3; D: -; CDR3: CAISKIADPGLSTQYF; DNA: TGTGCCATCAGCAAAATAGCGGACCCGGGTCTTAGTACGCAGTATTTT
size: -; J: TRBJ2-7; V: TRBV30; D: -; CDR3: CAGVKFGTYEQYF; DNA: TGTGCCGGAGTCAAGTTCGGGACTTACGAGCAGTACTTC
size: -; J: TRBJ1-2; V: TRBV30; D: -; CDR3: CAWDREPSGGYTF; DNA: TGTGCCTGGGACCGTGAACCTTCAGGTGGCTACACCTTC
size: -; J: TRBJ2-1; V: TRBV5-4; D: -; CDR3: CASSSESYNEQFF; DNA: TGTGCCAGCAGCTCCGAGTCTTACAATGAGCAGTTCTTC
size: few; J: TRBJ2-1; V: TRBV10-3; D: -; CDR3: CAISTYNEQFF; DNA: TGTGCCATCAGTACTTACAATGAGCAGTTCTTC
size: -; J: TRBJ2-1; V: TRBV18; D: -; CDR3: CASSLVIRDEQFF; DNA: TGTGCCAGCTCACTCGTGATTCGGGATGAGCAGTTCTTC
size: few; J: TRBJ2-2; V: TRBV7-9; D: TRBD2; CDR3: CASSRSGRGTGELFF; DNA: TGTGCCAGCAGCCGTAGTGGGAGGGGCACCGGGGAGCTGTTTTTT
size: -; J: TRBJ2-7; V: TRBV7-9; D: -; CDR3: CASSGSWEQYF; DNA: TGTGCCAGCAGCGGCTCTTGGGAGCAGTACTTC
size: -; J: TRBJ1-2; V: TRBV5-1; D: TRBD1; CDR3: CASSFDRAAYGYTF; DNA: TGCGCCAGCAGCTTTGACAGGGCGGCCTATGGCTACACCTTC
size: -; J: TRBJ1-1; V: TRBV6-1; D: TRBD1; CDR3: CASRRTGDTEAFF; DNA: TGTGCCAGCAGAAGGACAGGGGACACTGAAGCTTTCTTT
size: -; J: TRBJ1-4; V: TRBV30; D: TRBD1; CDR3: CAWAGQGTNEKLFF; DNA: TGTGCCTGGGCGGGACAGGGGACTAATGAAAAACTGTTTTTT
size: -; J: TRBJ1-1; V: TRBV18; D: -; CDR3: CASSQGQHTEAFF; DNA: TGTGCCAGCTCCCAAGGACAGCACACTGAAGCTTTCTTT
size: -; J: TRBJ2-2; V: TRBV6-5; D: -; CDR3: CASSAVNTGELFF; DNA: TGTGCCAGCAGTGCGGTGAACACCGGGGAGCTGTTTTTT
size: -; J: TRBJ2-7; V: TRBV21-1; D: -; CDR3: CASSGTGRSYEQYF; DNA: TGTGCCAGCAGCGGAACAGGGCGCTCCTACGAGCAGTACTTC
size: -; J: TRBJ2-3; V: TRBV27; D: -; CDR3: CASSFGSVPLDTQYF; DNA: TGTGCCAGCAGTTTTGGGAGCGTACCATTAGATACGCAGTATTTT
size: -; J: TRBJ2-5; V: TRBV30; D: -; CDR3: CAWSSPETQYF; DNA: TGTGCCTGGAGCTCCCCGGAGACCCAGTACTTC
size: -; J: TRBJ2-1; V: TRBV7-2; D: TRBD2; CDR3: CASSLVGLAGNEQFF; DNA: TGTGCCAGCAGCTTAGTTGGACTAGCCGGGAATGAGCAGTTCTTC
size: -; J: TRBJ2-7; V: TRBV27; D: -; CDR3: CASRGNTGQTYEQYF; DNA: TGTGCCAGCAGGGGAAATACGGGACAAACCTACGAGCAGTACTTC
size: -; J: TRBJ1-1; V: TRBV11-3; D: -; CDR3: CASSFTTNTEAFF; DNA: TGTGCCAGCAGCTTTACAACGAACACTGAAGCTTTCTTT
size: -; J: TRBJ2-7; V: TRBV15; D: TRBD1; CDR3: CATSPGQGSYEQYF; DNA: TGTGCCACCAGCCCGGGACAGGGATCCTACGAGCAGTACTTC
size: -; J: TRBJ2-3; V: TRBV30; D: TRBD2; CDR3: CARGLAGEGTQYF; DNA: TGTGCCCGGGGACTAGCGGGAGAGGGTACGCAGTATTTT
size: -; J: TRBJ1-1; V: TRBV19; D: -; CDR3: CASSIDPSAAEAFF; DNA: TGTGCCAGTAGTATAGATCCAAGCGCGGCAGAAGCTTTCTTT
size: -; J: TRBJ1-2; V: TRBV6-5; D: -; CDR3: CASSYNQGGYTF; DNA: TGTGCCAGCAGTTACAATCAGGGTGGCTACACCTTC
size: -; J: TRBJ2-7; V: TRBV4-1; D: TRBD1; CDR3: CASSHREDLGGMQYF; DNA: TGCGCCAGCAGCCACCGCGAGGATTTAGGGGGCATGCAGTACTTC
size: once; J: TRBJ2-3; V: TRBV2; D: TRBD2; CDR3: CASSGTSGGSDTQYF; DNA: TGTGCCAGCAGTGGGACTAGCGGGGGCTCAGATACGCAGTATTTT
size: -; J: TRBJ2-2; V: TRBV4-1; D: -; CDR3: CASSQESRANTGELFF; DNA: TGCGCCAGCAGCCAAGAATCGCGGGCCAACACCGGGGAGCTGTTTTTT